The clone carrying this TCR beta chain was seen only a few times. Its antigen is unknown. This specimen comes from a study of CD8 T cells in ankylosing spondylitis. The study's findings and limits: Seemingly characteristic of ankylosing spondylitis blood was a TCR beta motif consisting of roughly 8 highly homologous variants. Those disease-linked clones were CD8+; they were also relatively rare in peripheral blood. There were earlier reports of some motif variants in reactive arthritis synovial fluid and blood. Matched ankylosing spondylitis synovial fluid reportedly contained a significantly enriched population of disease-linked clones.

Preparation of TCR beta libraries was done by quantitative 5'-RACE with molecular barcodes. TCRdb itself ran the 5' RACE reads through MiXCR, one entry per CDR3 protein. The sample consists of fewer than 650,000 distinct CDR3 sequences, more than 9.5% of them appearing once. CDR3 length: 16 residues. Per germline, CDR1 WSHSY and CDR2 SAAADI. J lost 5 bases, V lost 1 base, and 6 bases had no gene match. The material sequenced was blood, either unsorted or a sorted T cell fraction (not recorded which). The sequence was obtained from a male donor with ankylosing spondylitis. The chain combines TRBV10-2 with TRBJ2-5, with 11 bases identical to TRBD2. CDR3 nucleotides: TGCGCCAGCAGTGAGTGGGGACTAGCGGCGAGGGAGACCCAGTACTTC. It translates to CASSEWGLAARETQYF.